The clone carrying this T cell receptor beta chain has only one observation. The antigen remains unidentified. V was trimmed by 2 bases and J by 5 bases, leaving 15 bases between them. The CDR3 runs 16 residues. Germline assignment: CDR1 SGHTA and CDR2 FQGNSA. In the PCR, 60 Vbeta and 13 Jbeta primers were used. The repertoire was sequenced with immunoSEQ multiplex PCR; TCRdb's copy has only in-frame clones and lacks some. This sample yields approximately 110,000 clones, of which 74% are seen a single time; 4% to 4.5% belongs to the top ten. The record originates from a study of cytomegalovirus exposure and HLA in healthy donors. In nominal health when sampled, donors likely had unrecorded immune exposures nonetheless. Whole-study findings and limits: Apart from CMV serostatus, no immune exposure information was available. About 87% or about 30% of the time was how often most TCR beta V segments were productive, according to an earlier analysis. A few CMV-associated chains proved CMV antigen-specific in vitro.

The V and J genes are TRBV7-2 and TRBJ2-2, with TRBD1 as a possible D gene (5 bases). This receptor was identified in a woman aged 45-59 years in good health and CMV-seropositive. The sample was PBMCs. CDR3 amino acids: CASSLNPGKWTGELFF. CDR3 in DNA: TGTGCCAGCAGCTTAAACCCAGGGAAGTGGACCGGGGAGCTGTTTTTT.